This T cell receptor (beta chain) was identified in a study of T cell changes during pregnancy in multiple sclerosis. V was clipped by 2 bases and J by 6 bases; unmatched bases: 6. This CDR3 has 16 residues. CDR1 and CDR2 from the germline V gene are SGHTA and FQGTGA. This table comes from immunoSEQ multiplex PCR, and its TCRdb copy is limited to in-frame clones, with some not included. Of tens of thousands of clones listed, approximately 92% are singletons. V gene TRBV7-3 combines with J gene TRBJ2-2; 10 positions agree with TRBD2. Sample: peripheral blood, taken in the third trimester of pregnancy. The origin of this receptor is a female donor in good health, enrolled as a control in a pregnancy study. The CDR3: CASSLLGLAGAGELFF. The CDR3 DNA reads TGTGCCAGCAGCTTACTAGGGCTAGCGGGAGCCGGGGAGCTGTTTTTT.